This T cell receptor (beta chain) comes out of a study of cytomegalovirus exposure and HLA in healthy donors. Points from the study as a whole: It was confirmed in vitro that a few of the CMV-associated chains were specific for CMV antigens. While the bulk of TCR sequences proved rare, some public TCRs turned up in many donors. Cytomegalovirus-associated TCR beta chains were listed, numbering 150 to 200.

Sequencing was performed with immunoSEQ multiplex PCR; in TCRdb, only in-frame clones are kept and a portion is missing. The sample yields 55,000 to 75,000 clones, approximately 96% seen once. Remarks on this clone: Its antigen remains unidentified.

V was cut by 4 bases and J by 2 bases, with 16 bases left in between. CDR3 size: 16 residues. The germline V gene encodes CDR1 LNHNV and CDR2 YYDKDF (reference sequence). The donors were in the roughly 120-subject validation cohort, distinct from the roughly 670-subject first cohort. The sequence derives from a man younger than 35 in good health and CMV-seropositive. Material for sequencing was PBMCs. The chain is built from TRBV15 and TRBJ2-3; D unresolved. The DNA of the CDR3 is TGTGCCACCAGCAACCCACGAGGCCAGAACACAGATACGCAGTATTTT. Translation gives CATSNPRGQNTDTQYF.